These 25 T cell receptor beta chains came from one sample sequenced in a study of cytomegalovirus exposure and HLA in healthy donors. PCR employed 60 Vbeta and 13 Jbeta primers. TCRdb's copy holds only in-frame clones and misses some; the assay was immunoSEQ multiplex PCR. This repertoire shows around 110,000 clones, 80% to 90% found once; its top ten account for approximately 1.5%. Sequenced sample: PBMCs. These receptors were taken from a man aged 45 to 65 in good health and CMV-seronegative.

The CDR3 sequence is CASSSNIPPVQYF. In DNA form, the CDR3 reads TGTGCCAGCAGCTCCAATATTCCCCCGGTTCAGTACTTC. The chain has TRBV5-6 and TRBJ2-4; D gene uncertain. Trimming took 3 bases from V and 11 from J, leaving 15 bases between them. Germline CDR1 reads SGHDT; CDR2 reads YYEEEE. This CDR3 has 13 amino acids.

Notes on this clone: Distinct nucleotide sequences in the sample also encode this CDR3. This chain joins TRBV6-4 and TRBJ2-3, with 8 bases aligning to TRBD2. The CDR3 extends over 15 amino acids. V lost 0 bases, J lost 2 bases, and 1 base stayed unmatched. From germline, CDR1 is MRHNA and CDR2 SNTAGT. The CDR3 loop reads CASSDSGGATDTQYF. The CDR3 DNA reads TGTGCCAGCAGTGACTCCGGGGGGGCCACAGATACGCAGTATTTT.

The rearrangement joins TRBV5-1 to TRBJ1-6; weak D call: TRBD1 (5 bases). V was trimmed by 0 bases and J by 6 bases, leaving 13 bases between them. This CDR3 has 16 residues. Germline V gives CDR1 SGHRS, CDR2 YFSETQ. CDR3 DNA sequence: TGCGCCAGCAGCTTGGAGCTGGGGGGAAGTAATTCACCCCTCCACTTT. Translating gives CASSLELGGSNSPLHF. Based on the CDR3 plus reference TRBV5-1 and TRBJ1-6, the full variable domain is KAGVTQTPRYLIKTRGQQVTLSCSPISGHRSVSWYQQTPGQGLQFLFEYFSETQRNKGNFPGRFSGRQFSNSRSEMNVSTLELGDSALYLCASSLELGGSNSPLHFGNGTRLTVT.

This clone was recorded a few times. This chain uses TRBV6-5 with TRBJ1-1; 7 nucleotides align to TRBD1. The CDR3 spans 15 residues. Germline loops: CDR1 MNHEY, CDR2 SVGAGI. V lost 7 bases and J lost 0; bases outside the gene matches: 8. The CDR3 coding sequence is TGTGCCAGCAACTTTCAGGACAGGCTGAACACTGAAGCTTTCTTT. This encodes CASNFQDRLNTEAFF.

This clone was counted a few times. The CDR3 region has the DNA TGCGCCAGCAGCCAATACCCCCAGGGGGGAGAGACCCAGTACTTC. Residues: CASSQYPQGGETQYF. V is TRBV4-1 and J is TRBJ2-5; perhaps TRBD1 as D (7 bases). V was pared by 2 bases and J by 4 bases, with 14 bases between. CDR1 MGHRA and CDR2 YSYEKL come from the germline V gene. The CDR3 sequence is 15 residues long.

This sequence joins TRBV19 and TRBJ1-2; 7 positions agree with TRBD1. With 6 bases clipped from V and 5 bases from J, the junction kept 6 bases outside the gene matches. The CDR3 has 13 amino acids. Germline lookup yields CDR1 LNHDA and CDR2 SQIVND (reference sequence). The CDR3 DNA is TGTGCCAGTAGCCTACGGGACAGATATGGCTACACCTTC. Its translation: CASSLRDRYGYTF.

This sequence joins TRBV6-5 and TRBJ1-5; tentatively, D is TRBD1 (5 bases). CDR1 and CDR2 from the germline V gene are MNHEY and SVGAGI. The CDR3 runs 15 residues. Trimming shortened V by 0 bases and J by 6 bases, and 12 bases separated the two germline ends. CDR3 region: CASSYSGPGLQPQHF. CDR3 DNA sequence: TGTGCCAGCAGTTACTCCGGACCAGGGCTTCAGCCCCAGCATTTT.

The J gene is TRBJ1-2, the V gene TRBV7-9; 7 bases are a match to TRBD1. Germline CDR1 SEHNR, CDR2 FQNEAQ (reference sequence). CDR3 length equals 14 residues. Trimming at V came to 5 bases and at J to 4 bases, leaving 7 bases not matched to a gene. The CDR3 region has the DNA TGTGCCAGCAGCAAGACAGGGTTCAGCTATGGCTACACCTTC. Its translation: CASSKTGFSYGYTF.

The V and J genes are TRBV19 and TRBJ2-3, with D hard to call. Trimming took 3 bases from V and 6 from J, leaving 13 bases between them. Germline V lookup: CDR1 LNHDA, CDR2 SQIVND (reference sequence). This CDR3 has 14 amino acids. The CDR3 here is CASSMASVRDTQYF. In nucleotides, the CDR3 is TGTGCCAGTAGTATGGCCAGTGTCAGGGATACGCAGTATTTT.

V gene TRBV7-2 combines with J gene TRBJ2-1; D possibly corresponds to TRBD1 (5 bases). The CDR3 has 16 amino acids. V was shortened by 6 bases and J by 1 base, with 16 bases between the two germline ends. CDR1 SGHTA and CDR2 FQGNSA come from the germline V gene. The CDR3 DNA is TGTGCCAGCAGAGCGCAGGGCAGTGGTTCCTACAATGAGCAGTTCTTC. Protein product: CASRAQGSGSYNEQFF.

V and J are TRBV5-5 and TRBJ1-2, with TRBD1 identical over 9 bases. This CDR3 is built from 13 residues. V was pared by 7 bases and J by 8 bases, with 9 bases of the junction left unmatched. CDR1 and CDR2 from the germline V gene are SGHKS and YYEKEE (reference sequence). The CDR3 coding sequence is TGTGCCAGCGGAAAACAGGGGGCTAGCGGCTACACCTTC. Translation: CASGKQGASGYTF.

CDR3 nucleotide sequence: TGCAGTGCGGACAGGGGGAGCGAGCAGTACTTC. Protein product: CSADRGSEQYF. The rearrangement links TRBV20-1 to TRBJ2-7, with TRBD1 matching over 10 bases. CDR1 is DFQATT and CDR2 is SNEGSKA in the germline V gene (reference sequence). V was clipped by 6 bases and J by 6 bases; unmatched bases: 2. This CDR3 spans 11 amino acids.

The chain employs TRBV29-1 and TRBJ2-1, with 9 bases lining up with TRBD1. J lost 3 bases, V lost 7 bases, and 4 bases had no gene match. CDR3 size: 13 residues. CDR1 is SQVTM and CDR2 is ANQGSEA in the germline V gene. The CDR3 spells CSASTGGYNEQFF. CDR3 coding DNA: TGCAGCGCCTCGACAGGGGGCTACAATGAGCAGTTCTTC.

This sequence joins TRBV27 and TRBJ2-3; D is undetermined. Germline CDR1 is MNHEY and CDR2 is SMNVEV (reference sequence). V lost 5 bases, J lost 5 bases, and 5 bases lay in between. The CDR3 has 11 amino acids. CDR3 loop: CASSQVDTQYF. The CDR3 coding sequence is TGTGCCAGCAGTCAGGTAGATACGCAGTATTTT.

V usage is TRBV28 and J usage is TRBJ2-5; 8 nucleotides line up with TRBD1. The CDR3 is 12 amino acids. Germline V gene sequence: CDR1 MDHEN, CDR2 SYDVKM. The V gene end was trimmed by 5 bases and the J gene end by 4 bases; junction bases not matched to a gene: 0. The CDR3 nucleotides are TGTGCCAGCAGTGGACAGGGAGAGACCCAGTACTTC. Translation: CASSGQGETQYF.

There are a few counts of this clone. The chain employs TRBV5-1 and TRBJ1-2, with a tentative D call TRBD1 (6 bases). This CDR3 has 13 residues. With 1 base removed from V and 3 bases from J, the gap between germline ends came to 7 bases. CDR1 is SGHRS and CDR2 is YFSETQ in the germline V gene. The CDR3 DNA follows: TGCGCCAGCAGCTTGAGGACAGACTATGGCTACACCTTC. This translates into CASSLRTDYGYTF.

There are a few counts of this clone. This rearrangement joins TRBV6-5 to TRBJ2-1; a weak D match, TRBD2 (5 bases). The germline V gene has CDR1 MNHEY and CDR2 SVGAGI. Trimming removed 4 bases at V and 5 bases at J, with 18 bases between. The length of the CDR3 is 16 residues. Here the CDR3 DNA reads TGTGCCAGCAGTTCCTGGGAGACACCTGCTGACAATGAGCAGTTCTTC. Its protein is CASSSWETPADNEQFF.

The chain recombines TRBV5-1 with TRBJ2-3; possibly TRBD1 for D (6 bases). With 2 bases removed from V and 2 bases from J, the gap between germline ends came to 12 bases. Germline V gene data show CDR1 as SGHRS and CDR2 as YFSETQ. CDR3 size: 15 residues. DNA for the CDR3: TGCGCCAGCAGCTTCTCAACAGGGATCACAGATACGCAGTATTTT. Translated, it gives CASSFSTGITDTQYF.

The chain joins TRBV28 to TRBJ2-2; 10 bases fit TRBD2. CDR1 and CDR2 from the germline V gene are MDHEN and SYDVKM. Trimming cost V 5 bases and J 6 bases; bases outside gene matches: 33. This CDR3 is built from 24 residues. In DNA, the CDR3 is TGTGCCAGCAGTATGCCCCGGGACAACGCCGAGCGGGAAACTAGCGGGGAAGTATCCGGGGAGCTGTTTTTT. Protein sequence: CASSMPRDNAERETSGEVSGELFF.

The CDR3 sequence is CASSRGTSGGMDTQYF. For the CDR3, the DNA is TGTGCCAGCAGTCGCGGGACTAGCGGGGGGATGGATACGCAGTATTTT. The rearrangement uses TRBV5-4 and TRBJ2-3; 15 nucleotides match TRBD2. Germline trimming cut 5 bases from V and 6 bases from J; bases unmatched to any gene: 7. Germline V lookup: CDR1 SGHNT, CDR2 YYREEE (reference sequence). The CDR3 consists of 16 residues.

The chain employs TRBV4-1 and TRBJ1-1; D uncertain. From germline, CDR1 is MGHRA and CDR2 YSYEKL. Trimming took off 4 bases at V and 8 bases at J, with 20 bases between the two ends. This CDR3 has 15 amino acids. CDR3 DNA sequence: TGCGCCAGCAGCCCCGTCCAGACGAGGGCCGGCGAAGCTTTCTTT. Protein product: CASSPVQTRAGEAFF.

The J gene is TRBJ2-3, the V gene TRBV6-5; TRBD2 agrees at 8 bases. Germline lookup yields CDR1 MNHEY and CDR2 SVGAGI. Germline trimming cut 7 bases from V and 3 bases from J; bases unmatched to any gene: 6. The CDR3 runs 14 residues. CDR3 DNA: TGTGCCAGCACCAACGGGGGGGCGACAGATACGCAGTATTTT. Amino acids: CASTNGGATDTQYF.

The chain links TRBV19 to TRBJ2-2; unclear D gene. The V end lost 6 bases, the J end lost 1 base, and 12 bases lay between the germline ends. This CDR3 has 15 amino acids. Per germline, CDR1 LNHDA and CDR2 SQIVND (reference sequence). The CDR3, as DNA: TGTGCCAGTAGACCGACAAGGATGAACACCGGGGAGCTGTTTTTT. Residues: CASRPTRMNTGELFF.

The chain joins TRBV28 to TRBJ1-2; 9 bases are shared with TRBD1. Germline V gives CDR1 MDHEN, CDR2 SYDVKM. J was trimmed by 2 bases and V by 11 bases; bases with no gene match: 3. This CDR3 comprises 12 residues. CDR3 sequence: CASQGANYGYTF. CDR3 nucleotides: TGTGCCTCACAGGGGGCAAACTATGGCTACACCTTC.

The chain uses TRBV5-1 and TRBJ2-2; tentative D call: TRBD1 (5 bases). V was cut by 3 bases and J by 8 bases, with 8 bases left in between. CDR1 and CDR2 from the germline V gene are SGHRS and YFSETQ. The CDR3 covers 12 residues. The DNA of the CDR3 is TGCGCCAGCAGCTGGGCAGGGGGGGAGCTGTTTTTT. Translating it yields CASSWAGGELFF.